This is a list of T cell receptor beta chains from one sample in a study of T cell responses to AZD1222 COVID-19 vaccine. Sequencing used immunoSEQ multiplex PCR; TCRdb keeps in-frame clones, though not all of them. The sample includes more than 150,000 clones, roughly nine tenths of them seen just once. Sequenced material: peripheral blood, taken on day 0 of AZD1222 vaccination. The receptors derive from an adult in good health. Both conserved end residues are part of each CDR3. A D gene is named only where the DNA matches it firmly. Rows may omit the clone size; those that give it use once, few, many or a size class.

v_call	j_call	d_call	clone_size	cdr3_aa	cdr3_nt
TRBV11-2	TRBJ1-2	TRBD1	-	CASSLGRTGGIYGYTF	TGTGCCAGCAGCTTAGGGAGGACAGGGGGGATCTATGGCTACACCTTC
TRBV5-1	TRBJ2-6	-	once	CASSLGGTGANVLTF	TGCGCCAGCAGCTTAGGAGGTACCGGGGCCAACGTCCTGACTTTC
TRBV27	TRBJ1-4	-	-	CASSFGDSNEKLFF	TGTGCCAGCAGTTTTGGCGACAGTAATGAAAAACTGTTTTTT
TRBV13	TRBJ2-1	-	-	CASSPRRVNEQFF	TGTGCCAGCAGCCCAAGGCGGGTCAATGAGCAGTTCTTC
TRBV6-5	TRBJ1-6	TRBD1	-	CASRRDRNSPLHF	TGTGCCAGCAGGAGGGACAGAAATTCACCCCTCCACTTT
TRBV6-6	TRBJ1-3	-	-	CASSYRDTIYF	TGTGCCAGCAGTTACAGAGACACCATATATTTT
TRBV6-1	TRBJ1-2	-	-	CASSDGWSGYGYTF	TGTGCCAGCAGTGACGGGTGGTCGGGCTATGGCTACACCTTC
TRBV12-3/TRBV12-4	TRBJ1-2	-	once	CASSLPVNYGYTF	TGTGCCAGCAGTTTACCAGTAAACTATGGCTACACCTTC
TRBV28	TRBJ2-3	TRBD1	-	CASSLDRGTDTQYF	TGTGCCAGCAGTTTGGACAGGGGAACAGATACGCAGTATTTT
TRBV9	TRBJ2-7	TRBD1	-	CASSGQGAYEQYF	TGTGCCAGCTCGGGACAGGGGGCCTACGAGCAGTACTTC
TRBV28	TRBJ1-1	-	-	CASRGTGSTEAFF	TGTGCCAGCAGAGGCACAGGGAGCACTGAAGCTTTCTTT
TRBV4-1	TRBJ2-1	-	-	CASSQNTDNEQFF	TGCGCCAGCAGCCAAAATACCGACAATGAGCAGTTCTTC
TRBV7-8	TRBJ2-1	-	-	CASSPRGSGTYNEQFF	TGTGCCAGCAGCCCTAGAGGTAGCGGTACCTACAATGAGCAGTTCTTC
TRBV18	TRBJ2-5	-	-	CASSPPGDGETQYF	TGTGCCAGCTCACCCCCCGGGGATGGGGAGACCCAGTACTTC
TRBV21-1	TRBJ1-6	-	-	CASSKGGTNNSPLHF	TGTGCCAGCAGCAAGGGCGGGACCAATAATTCACCCCTCCACTTT
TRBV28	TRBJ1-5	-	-	CASIGGIGNSNQPQHF	TGTGCCAGCATAGGGGGGATCGGGAATAGCAATCAGCCCCAGCATTTT
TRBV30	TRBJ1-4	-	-	CAWSLNRVRFEKLFF	TGTGCCTGGAGTTTAAACAGGGTTCGGTTTGAAAAACTGTTTTTT
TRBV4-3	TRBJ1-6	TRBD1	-	CASSTGQSNSPLHF	TGCGCCAGCAGCACGGGACAGTCGAATTCACCCCTCCACTTT
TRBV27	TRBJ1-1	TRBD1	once	CASSLDRGTEAFF	TGTGCCAGCAGTTTAGACAGGGGAACTGAAGCTTTCTTT
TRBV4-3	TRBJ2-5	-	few	CASSQDRLQETQYF	TGCGCCAGCAGCCAAGACAGGTTGCAAGAGACCCAGTACTTC
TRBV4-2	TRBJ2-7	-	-	CASSQATSGLPYEQYF	TGTGCCAGCAGCCAAGCCACCTCCGGTCTACCCTACGAGCAGTACTTC
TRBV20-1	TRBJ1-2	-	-	CSASRPGLYGYTF	TGCAGTGCTAGTAGACCAGGGCTCTATGGCTACACCTTC
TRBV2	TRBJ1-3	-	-	CASSVGESKYF	TGTGCCAGCAGTGTAGGGGAGTCCAAGTATTTT
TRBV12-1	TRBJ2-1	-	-	CASSFGFQVSSYNEQFF	TGTGCCAGCAGCTTTGGTTTCCAGGTTTCCTCCTACAATGAGCAGTTCTTC
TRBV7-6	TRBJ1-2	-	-	CASSSGLNYGYTF	TGTGCCAGCAGCTCCGGGCTTAACTATGGCTACACCTTC
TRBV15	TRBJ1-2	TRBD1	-	CATGQGDGYGYTF	TGTGCCACCGGACAGGGTGACGGCTATGGCTACACCTTC
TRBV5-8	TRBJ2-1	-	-	CASSLLNEQFF	TGTGCCAGCAGCTTACTCAATGAGCAGTTCTTC
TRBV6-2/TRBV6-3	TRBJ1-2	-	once	CASSYSNLQGRYGYTF	TGTGCCAGCAGTTACTCGAATCTACAGGGCCGTTATGGCTACACCTTC